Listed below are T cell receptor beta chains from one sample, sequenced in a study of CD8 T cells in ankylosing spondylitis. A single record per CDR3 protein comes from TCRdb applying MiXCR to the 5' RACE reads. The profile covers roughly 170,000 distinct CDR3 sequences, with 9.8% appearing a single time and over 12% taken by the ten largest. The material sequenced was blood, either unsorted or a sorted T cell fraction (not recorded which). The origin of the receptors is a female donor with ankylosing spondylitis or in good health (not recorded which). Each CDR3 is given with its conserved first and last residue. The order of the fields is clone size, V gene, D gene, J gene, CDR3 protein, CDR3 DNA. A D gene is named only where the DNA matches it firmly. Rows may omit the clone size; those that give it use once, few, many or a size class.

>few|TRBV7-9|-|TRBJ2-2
CASSSLRWGDTGELFF
TGTGCCAGCAGCTCCCTAAGGTGGGGCGACACCGGGGAGCTGTTTTTT
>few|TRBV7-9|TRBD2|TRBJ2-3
CASQSLAGDIDTQYF
TGTGCCAGCCAATCACTAGCGGGAGACATAGATACGCAGTATTTT
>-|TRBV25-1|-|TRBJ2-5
CASSEGNGETQYF
TGTGCCAGCAGTGAGGGTAATGGGGAGACCCAGTACTTC
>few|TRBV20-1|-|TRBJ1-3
CSARPGNGNTIYF
TGCAGTGCTAGACCGGGTAATGGAAACACCATATATTTT
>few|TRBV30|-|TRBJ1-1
CAWNPGTNTEAFF
TGTGCCTGGAATCCGGGGACGAACACTGAAGCTTTCTTT
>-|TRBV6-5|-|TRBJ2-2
CASSYSIAPTGELFF
TGTGCCAGCAGTTACTCGATCGCCCCGACCGGGGAGCTGTTTTTT
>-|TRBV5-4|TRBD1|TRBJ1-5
CASSFGTGNQPQHF
TGTGCCAGCAGCTTCGGGACAGGGAATCAGCCCCAGCATTTT
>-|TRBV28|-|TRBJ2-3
CASSYPGYAEGSTDTQYF
TGTGCCAGCAGTTACCCGGGGTACGCGGAGGGTAGCACAGATACGCAGTATTTT
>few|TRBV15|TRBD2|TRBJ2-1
CATSRASGSVDEQFF
TGTGCCACCAGCAGAGCTAGCGGGAGTGTAGATGAGCAGTTCTTC
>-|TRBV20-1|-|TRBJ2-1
CSASDALNGNNEQFF
TGCAGTGCTAGTGATGCTTTGAACGGCAACAATGAGCAGTTCTTC
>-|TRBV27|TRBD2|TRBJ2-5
CASSVGTSGKETQYF
TGTGCCAGCAGTGTCGGGACTAGCGGGAAGGAGACCCAGTACTTC
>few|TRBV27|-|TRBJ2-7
CASSLSAGRSYEQYF
TGTGCCAGCAGTTTATCCGCGGGACGGTCCTACGAGCAGTACTTC
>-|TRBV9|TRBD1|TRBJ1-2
CASSPIITGGYGYTF
TGTGCCAGCAGCCCGATCATTACAGGGGGTTATGGCTACACCTTC
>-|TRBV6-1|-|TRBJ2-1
CASSDYYLNIYNEQFF
TGTGCCAGCAGTGATTACTACCTTAACATCTACAATGAGCAGTTCTTC
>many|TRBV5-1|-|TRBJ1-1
CASSLRGENTEAFF
TGCGCCAGCAGCTTGAGGGGGGAGAACACTGAAGCTTTCTTT
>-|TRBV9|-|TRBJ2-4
CASSGRDGHNIQYF
TGTGCCAGCAGCGGCCGGGACGGTCACAACATTCAGTACTTC
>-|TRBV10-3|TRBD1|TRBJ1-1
CAISGGTAPMNTEAFF
TGTGCCATCAGTGGCGGGACAGCGCCTATGAACACTGAAGCTTTCTTT
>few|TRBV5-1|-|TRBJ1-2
CASRKTTQGLMDGYTF
TGCGCCAGCAGAAAGACGACTCAGGGTCTTATGGACGGCTACACCTTC
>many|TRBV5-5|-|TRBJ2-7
CASSLDLASADYEQYF
TGTGCCAGCAGCTTGGATTTGGCTAGCGCTGACTACGAGCAGTACTTC
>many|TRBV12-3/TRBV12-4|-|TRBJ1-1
CASRQGSEAFF
TGTGCCAGCAGACAGGGATCTGAAGCTTTCTTT
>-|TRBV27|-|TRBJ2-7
CASSLWPQGGQPYEQYF
TGTGCCAGCAGTTTATGGCCTCAGGGGGGGCAGCCCTACGAGCAGTACTTC
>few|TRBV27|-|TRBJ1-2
CASKRTATQDYGYTF
TGTGCCAGCAAGCGGACAGCTACTCAGGACTATGGCTACACCTTC
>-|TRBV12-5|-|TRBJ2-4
CASGWDPVAF
TGTGCTAGTGGTTGGGACCCAGTGGCCTTC
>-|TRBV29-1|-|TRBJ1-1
CSVEDPDNALEAFF
TGCAGCGTTGAAGACCCCGACAACGCCCTTGAAGCTTTCTTT
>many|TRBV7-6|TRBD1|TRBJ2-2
CASSLVGGDGELFF
TGTGCCAGCAGCTTAGTAGGGGGCGACGGGGAGCTGTTTTTT
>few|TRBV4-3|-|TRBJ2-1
CASSQNPGTYNEQFF
TGCGCCAGCAGCCAAAACCCGGGGACCTACAATGAGCAGTTCTTC
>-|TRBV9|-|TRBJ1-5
CASSVGGSGKPQHF
TGTGCCAGCAGCGTAGGAGGGTCTGGGAAGCCCCAGCATTTT
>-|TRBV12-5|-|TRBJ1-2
CASAIWGSNYGYTF
TGTGCTAGTGCCATTTGGGGATCTAACTATGGCTACACCTTC
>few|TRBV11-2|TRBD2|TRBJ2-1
CASSLWGWGVAGPLYNEQFF
TGTGCCAGCAGCTTATGGGGGTGGGGGGTAGCGGGCCCTCTATACAATGAGCAGTTCTTC
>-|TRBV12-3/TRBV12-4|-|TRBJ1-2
CASSFGRYGYTF
TGTGCCAGCAGTTTTGGACGATATGGCTACACCTTC
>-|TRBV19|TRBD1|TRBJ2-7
CASSITVTGDFTYEQYF
TGTGCCAGTAGTATTACAGTGACAGGGGACTTCACCTACGAGCAGTACTTC
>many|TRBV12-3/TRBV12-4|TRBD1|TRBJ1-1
CASSQGQGTEAFF
TGTGCCAGCAGCCAAGGACAGGGCACTGAAGCTTTCTTT
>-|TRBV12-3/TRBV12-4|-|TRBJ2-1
CASSLSLWFYHTPLDEQFF
TGTGCCAGCAGTTTAAGCCTCTGGTTTTATCACACCCCCTTAGATGAGCAGTTCTTC
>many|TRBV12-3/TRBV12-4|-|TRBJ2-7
CASSLDVKQYF
TGTGCCAGCAGTTTAGACGTAAAGCAGTACTTC
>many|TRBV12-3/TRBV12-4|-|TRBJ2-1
CASSLAREQFF
TGTGCCAGCAGTTTAGCACGGGAGCAGTTCTTC
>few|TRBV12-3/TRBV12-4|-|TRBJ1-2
CASSLDGDGDGYTF
TGTGCCAGCAGTTTAGACGGAGACGGGGACGGCTACACCTTC
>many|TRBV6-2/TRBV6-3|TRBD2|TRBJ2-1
CASSPTSGDYNEQFF
TGTGCCAGCAGTCCCACTAGCGGGGACTACAATGAGCAGTTCTTC
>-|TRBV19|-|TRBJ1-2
CASSTHSNGLNYGYTF
TGTGCCAGTAGTACGCACTCTAATGGGTTGAACTATGGCTACACCTTC
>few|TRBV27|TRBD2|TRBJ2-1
CASSLLAGGIYEQFF
TGTGCCAGCAGTTTACTAGCGGGAGGGATTTATGAGCAGTTCTTC
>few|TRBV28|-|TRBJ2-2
CASSPLGGKNTGELFF
TGTGCCAGCAGCCCTTTGGGCGGGAAGAACACCGGGGAGCTGTTTTTT
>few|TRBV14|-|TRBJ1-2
CASSQGIGYGYTF
TGTGCCAGCAGCCAAGGCATTGGCTATGGCTACACCTTC
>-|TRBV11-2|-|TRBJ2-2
CASSSYRETGELFF
TGTGCCAGCAGCTCCTACAGGGAGACCGGGGAGCTGTTTTTT
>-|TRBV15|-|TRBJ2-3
CATSSLGTDTQYF
TGTGCCACCAGCTCTCTAGGCACAGATACGCAGTATTTT
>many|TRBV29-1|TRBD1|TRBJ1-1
CSVDPTGGHTEAFF
TGCAGCGTTGATCCAACAGGGGGACACACTGAAGCTTTCTTT
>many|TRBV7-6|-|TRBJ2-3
CASSFDSYTDTQYF
TGTGCCAGCAGCTTCGACTCATACACAGATACGCAGTATTTT
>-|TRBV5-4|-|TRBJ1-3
CASSLPKDGENTIYF
TGTGCCAGCAGCTTGCCCAAGGACGGAGAAAACACCATATATTTT
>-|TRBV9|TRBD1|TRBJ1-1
CASSVHRDRPNTEAFF
TGTGCCAGCAGCGTCCACCGGGACAGACCGAACACTGAAGCTTTCTTT
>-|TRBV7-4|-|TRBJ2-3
CASSWTESQYF
TGTGCCAGCAGCTGGACAGAATCGCAGTATTTT
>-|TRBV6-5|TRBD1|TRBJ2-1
CASSYTGQGNEQFF
TGTGCCAGCAGTTACACGGGACAGGGGAATGAGCAGTTCTTC
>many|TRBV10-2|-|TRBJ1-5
CASSDSGYQPQHF
TGCGCCAGCAGTGATAGTGGATATCAGCCCCAGCATTTT
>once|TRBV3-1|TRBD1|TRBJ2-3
CASSQARDSVGRTDTQYF
TGTGCCAGCAGCCAAGCCCGGGACAGTGTGGGTCGTACAGATACGCAGTATTTT
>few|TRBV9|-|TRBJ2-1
CASSVGVMAYNEQFF
TGTGCCAGCAGCGTAGGAGTTATGGCTTACAATGAGCAGTTCTTC
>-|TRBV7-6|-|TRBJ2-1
CASSSRSAGIYNEQFF
TGTGCCAGCAGCTCCCGCAGCGCAGGGATCTACAATGAGCAGTTCTTC
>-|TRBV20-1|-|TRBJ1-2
CSVRPSSGYTF
TGCAGTGTACGCCCTTCCAGCGGCTACACCTTC
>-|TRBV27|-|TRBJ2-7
CASSLTPGAKAYEQYF
TGTGCCAGCAGTTTAACCCCAGGGGCGAAGGCCTACGAGCAGTACTTC
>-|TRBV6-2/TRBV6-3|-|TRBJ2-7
CASSGTESYEQYF
TGTGCCAGCAGCGGGACCGAATCCTACGAGCAGTACTTC
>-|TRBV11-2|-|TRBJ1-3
CASSFWERSSGNTIYF
TGTGCCAGCAGCTTCTGGGAACGGAGCTCTGGAAACACCATATATTTT